Below are 20 T cell receptor beta chains sequenced from a single sample in a study of T cells in Graves' hyperthyroidism and ophthalmopathy. The TCR beta CDR3 regions underwent amplification using RNA transcripts as the source. TCR CDR3 regions were first amplified by RT-PCR with HTBI primers. TCRdb reanalysed the multiplex PCR reads using MiXCR and keeps one entry per CDR3 protein. The table has approximately 530,000 distinct CDR3 sequences, roughly 17% seen once. Specimen: blood. All receptors derive from a woman younger than 35 with Graves' hyperthyroidism.

The table lists this clonotype with many counts. V and J are TRBV3-1 and TRBJ1-1, with D tentatively TRBD1 (6 bases). Trimming removed 6 bases from V and 6 bases from J, with 8 bases in between. Germline V gene sequence: CDR1 LGHDT, CDR2 YNNKEL (reference sequence). This CDR3 region has 11 residues. The CDR3 DNA is TGTGCCAGCAGACAGGGTGCTGAAGCTTTCTTT. Its protein product is CASRQGAEAFF. Supplemented by reference TRBV3-1 and TRBJ1-1, the full variable domain reads DTAVSQTPKYLVTQMGNDKSIKCEQNLGHDTMYWYKQDSKKFLKIMFSYNNKELIINETVPNRFSPKSPDKAHLNLHINSLELGDSAVYFCASRQGAEAFFGQGTRLTVV.

This clonotype was seen a single time. This rearrangement joins TRBV14 to TRBJ2-3; D possibly corresponds to TRBD1 (6 bases). Germline V gene sequence: CDR1 SGHDN, CDR2 FVKESK. V was shortened by 5 bases and J by 5 bases, with 14 bases between the two germline ends. The length of the CDR3 is 14 residues. The CDR3 sequence: CASSDTGLRDTQYF. DNA for the CDR3: TGTGCCAGCAGCGATACAGGGCTAAGAGATACGCAGTATTTT.

This chain connects TRBV6-6 to TRBJ1-2; 8 bases match TRBD1. Per germline, CDR1 MNHNY and CDR2 SVGAGI (reference sequence). Trimming cost V 2 bases and J 8 bases; bases outside gene matches: 7. The CDR3 extends over 14 amino acids. The CDR3 sequence: CASSYISGGPGYTF. The CDR3 DNA reads TGTGCCAGCAGTTACATTTCAGGGGGCCCAGGCTACACCTTC.

This clonotype was observed a few times. The J gene is TRBJ2-2, the V gene TRBV10-3; 10 bases are shared with TRBD1. With V trimmed by 4 bases and J by 6 bases, 8 bases remained unmatched. The CDR3 sequence is 16 residues long. The germline V gene has CDR1 ENHRY and CDR2 SYGVKD. The CDR3 protein is CAISGLGQGFSGELFF. The CDR3, as DNA: TGTGCCATCAGTGGATTGGGACAGGGGTTTTCCGGGGAGCTGTTTTTT.

This clonotype was detected ten times or more. The rearrangement uses TRBV11-2 and TRBJ1-2; a weak D match, TRBD1 (5 bases). The CDR3 spans 12 residues. Per the germline V gene, CDR1 is SGHAT and CDR2 is FQNNGV. V was shortened by 0 bases and J by 8 bases, with 7 bases between the two germline ends. CDR3 sequence reads: CASSLETEGYTF. The DNA of the CDR3 is TGTGCCAGCAGCTTAGAGACAGAAGGCTACACCTTC.

This chain joins TRBV7-2 and TRBJ1-6, with TRBD1 matching over 7 bases. The germline V gene has CDR1 SGHTA and CDR2 FQGNSA. The CDR3 extends over 17 amino acids. Germline trimming cut 2 bases from V and 5 bases from J; bases unmatched to any gene: 9. The DNA of the CDR3 is TGTGCCAGCAGCTTAAAGGGTGGGACAGAAAATAATTCACCCCTCCACTTT. Its translation: CASSLKGGTENNSPLHF.

This clonotype appeared many times. The chain has TRBV12-3 or TRBV12-4 and TRBJ2-1; D is undetermined. The CDR3 runs 12 residues. V was cut by 6 bases and J by 9 bases, with 12 bases left in between. The CDR3 region is CASSPTPVEQFF. CDR3 DNA sequence: TGTGCCAGCAGCCCAACCCCCGTTGAGCAGTTCTTC.

This chain links TRBV3-1 with TRBJ2-3; D gene ambiguous. CDR1 is LGHDT and CDR2 is YNNKEL in the germline V gene (reference sequence). V gave up 1 base and J gave up 6 bases, with 11 bases separating them. The CDR3 is made up of 14 amino acids. CDR3 loop: CASSQVQLVDTQYF. Written as DNA, the CDR3 is TGTGCCAGCAGCCAAGTCCAGCTGGTGGATACGCAGTATTTT.

This clonotype has ten or more counts. The chain combines TRBV6-5 with TRBJ2-7; a weak D match, TRBD1 (5 bases). The CDR3 is 16 amino acids. CDR1 MNHEY and CDR2 SVGAGI come from the germline V gene. V dropped 0 bases and J dropped 2 bases, with 14 bases sitting between them. CDR3 sequence: CASSYSFPGSTYEQYF. CDR3 DNA sequence: TGTGCCAGCAGTTACTCGTTTCCAGGGTCCACCTACGAGCAGTACTTC.

This clonotype was recorded a few times. The CDR3 bases are TGTGCCAGCAGCGCCCTGGACAGGGACTACAATGAGCAGTTCTTC. This gives the protein CASSALDRDYNEQFF. The chain links TRBV9 to TRBJ2-1; 8 bases are shared with TRBD1. Unmatched junction bases numbered 5, after V lost 3 bases and J lost 3 bases. The V gene's germline CDR1 is SGDLS and CDR2 YYNGEE. The CDR3 sequence is 15 residues long. The full variable domain, in which reference TRBV9 and TRBJ2-1 provide the parts outside the CDR3, is DSGVTQTPKHLITATGQRVTLRCSPRSGDLSVYWYQQSLDQGLQFLIQYYNGEERAKGNILERFSAQQFPDLHSELNLSSLELGDSALYFCASSALDRDYNEQFFGPGTRLTVL.

Ten or more counts support this clonotype. As DNA, the CDR3 is TGTGCCTGGAGTTACAGGTTAGATCAGCCCCAGCATTTT. This gives the protein CAWSYRLDQPQHF. The rearrangement joins TRBV30 to TRBJ1-5; weak D call: TRBD1 (5 bases). This CDR3 comprises 13 residues. Germline loops: CDR1 GTSNPN, CDR2 SVGIG (reference sequence). V dropped 2 bases and J dropped 5 bases, with 10 bases sitting between them.

The J gene is TRBJ2-5, the V gene TRBV11-1; 9 nucleotides match TRBD2. The CDR3 contains 16 residues. Germline V gene sequence: CDR1 SGHAT, CDR2 FQDESV (reference sequence). Losses at the gene ends were 1 base for V and 5 bases for J; bases not matched to a gene: 8. This CDR3 reads CASSLGQAGGVETQYF. The CDR3 coding sequence is TGTGCCAGCAGCTTAGGTCAAGCGGGGGGCGTGGAGACCCAGTACTTC.

This clonotype was observed at least ten times. V and J are TRBV7-9 and TRBJ2-7; 7 positions match TRBD1. Germline V lookup: CDR1 SEHNR, CDR2 FQNEAQ (reference sequence). V lost 5 bases and J lost 5; bases outside the gene matches: 9. There are 14 residues in the CDR3. CDR3 DNA sequence: TGTGCCAGCAGCGCCAGACAGGGTACCAACGAGCAGTACTTC. Translating gives CASSARQGTNEQYF.

As to this clonotype: A clone one base away is much larger, so this may be a read error. The rearrangement links TRBV7-2 to TRBJ2-1; D not certain. CDR1 and CDR2 from the germline V gene are SGHTA and FQGNSA. The CDR3 spans 15 residues. The DNA for the CDR3 is TGTGCCAGCAGCTTAGCGGAAATCCTCTACAATGAGCAGTCCTTC. Its protein is CASSLAEILYNEQSF.

The chain links TRBV30 to TRBJ1-1; TRBD1 aligns across 7 bases. V lost 4 bases and J lost 3; bases outside the gene matches: 14. Germline-derived CDR1 and CDR2 are GTSNPN and SVGIG (reference sequence). The CDR3 runs to 16 residues. The CDR3 here is CAWTQTGLPGYTEAFF. The CDR3 nucleotides read TGTGCCTGGACCCAGACAGGGCTGCCAGGTTACACTGAAGCTTTCTTT.

For this clonotype: A much more abundant neighbour one base away suggests this may be a read error. The rearrangement uses TRBV6-1 and TRBJ1-1, with 7 bases matching TRBD1. The CDR3 totals 16 residues. From germline, CDR1 is MNHNS and CDR2 SASEGT. V dropped 1 base and J dropped 1; count of bases not matched to a gene: 6. The DNA for the CDR3 is TGTGCCAGCAGTGAAGGCACCGGGACAGCGAACACTGAAGCTTTCTTT. Translating it yields CASSEGTGTANTEAFF.

This clonotype showed up just a few times. The chain joins TRBV25-1 to TRBJ2-7, with 7 bases lining up with TRBD1. The CDR3 has 14 amino acids. Trimming removed 3 bases from V and 2 bases from J; junction bases left unmatched: 4. Germline V gene sequence: CDR1 MGHDK, CDR2 SYGVNS. CDR3 protein: CASSETGRTYEQYF. For the CDR3, the DNA is TGTGCCAGCAGTGAGACAGGGAGAACCTACGAGCAGTACTTC.

Ten or more counts support this clonotype. The V gene is TRBV7-2, the J gene TRBJ2-7, with 8 bases fitting TRBD2. Germline V gene sequence: CDR1 SGHTA, CDR2 FQGNSA. The junction had 8 bases not matched to a gene; V was cut back by 4 bases and J by 3 bases. This CDR3 contains 15 residues. The CDR3 region has the DNA TGTGCCAGCAGCTCCTTAAGCGGGGGAATCTACGAGCAGTACTTC. This codes for CASSSLSGGIYEQYF.

The chain recombines TRBV19 with TRBJ2-5; a weak D match, TRBD2 (5 bases). V lost 8 bases to trimming and J lost 0 bases, with 13 bases between them. The germline CDR1 and CDR2 sequences are LNHDA and SQIVND (reference sequence). The CDR3 length is 14 residues. CDR3 sequence: CASARFSDQETQYF. The DNA for the CDR3 is TGTGCCAGTGCCCGGTTTAGCGACCAAGAGACCCAGTACTTC.

This clonotype was recorded many times. The chain joins TRBV7-9 to TRBJ2-7; 9 nucleotides line up with TRBD1. The germline V gene encodes CDR1 SEHNR and CDR2 FQNEAQ (reference sequence). V dropped 5 bases and J dropped 3; count of bases not matched to a gene: 5. The CDR3 covers 14 residues. The CDR3 protein is CASSPVTGGYEQYF. The CDR3 nucleotides are TGTGCCAGCAGCCCCGTGACAGGGGGCTACGAGCAGTACTTC.